This entry describes one T cell receptor (beta chain). Antigen unknown. V was clipped by 4 bases and J by 4 bases, with 11 bases between them. Germline lookup yields CDR1 SGHAT and CDR2 FQNNGV. This CDR3 is built from 14 residues. The data belong to a study of beta chain features in type 1 diabetes. Reverse transcribing all isolated RNA meant expressed TCRB transcripts were sequenced. Sequenced by immunoSEQ multiplex PCR; TCRdb stores in-frame clones only, minus some. The sample records approximately 29,000 clones, 65% being singletons. Findings and caveats of the study: There was a moderate but significant shortening of TCRB CDR3s in all four CD4+ subsets of Type 1 diabetes patients.

Populations obtained by sorting all exceeded 95% purity. The sample consisted of Tregs from blood. This TCR derives from a woman in her 30s with type 1 diabetes. This sequence joins TRBV11-2 and TRBJ1-3; no clear D. CDR3 DNA sequence: TGTGCCAGCAGCTCCGGGTTTGCGGGAAACACCATATATTTT. This encodes CASSSGFAGNTIYF.